The rows below give T cell receptor beta chains drawn from one sample of a study of blood T cells in healthy people across ages. TCRdb used MiXCR to reprocess the 5' RACE reads, holding one entry per CDR3 protein. The repertoire holds 750,000 to 1,000,000 distinct CDR3 sequences, with about 27% as singletons. This sample was shared with a second study, whose subject was T cells of mothers and their children.

Input material: blood. Receptor source: a woman between 40 and 55 years old in good health. CDR3s include the opening cysteine and the closing phenylalanine or tryptophan. A D gene is named only where the DNA matches it firmly. A row's size may be missing; if present it is once, few, many or a size class.

TRBV7-3,.,TRBJ2-7,.,CASSFYKGYEQYF,TGTGCCAGCAGCTTCTATAAGGGCTACGAGCAGTACTTC
TRBV6-6,.,TRBJ2-1,many,CASRDFGRRAEQFF,TGTGCCAGCAGGGATTTTGGGAGGCGGGCTGAGCAGTTCTTC
TRBV20-1,.,TRBJ2-3,many,CSARLGRAQTDTQYF,TGCAGTGCCAGGCTTGGACGGGCTCAAACAGATACGCAGTATTTT
TRBV12-3/TRBV12-4,.,TRBJ1-1,.,CASSPLTRTEAFF,TGTGCCAGCAGCCCGCTCACACGGACTGAAGCTTTCTTT
TRBV6-4,TRBD2,TRBJ2-3,.,CASRGAGGPDTQYF,TGTGCCAGCAGGGGAGCGGGGGGGCCAGATACGCAGTATTTT
TRBV20-1,.,TRBJ1-2,.,CSARSQADYGYTF,TGCAGTGCTAGGAGCCAGGCGGACTATGGCTACACCTTC
TRBV20-1,.,TRBJ2-2,.,CSARGSTDTGERFF,TGCAGTGCTAGAGGCTCTACCGACACCGGGGAGCGGTTTTTT
TRBV20-1,TRBD2,TRBJ2-1,few,CSAPQGSGRGGRYNEQFF,TGCAGTGCTCCCCAGGGTAGCGGGAGAGGGGGTCGCTACAATGAGCAGTTCTTC
TRBV7-9,TRBD2,TRBJ2-5,many,CASSPKLREGETQYF,TGTGCCAGCAGCCCAAAGCTCAGGGAGGGAGAGACCCAGTACTTC
TRBV12-3/TRBV12-4,.,TRBJ2-7,.,CASNVGVGYEQYF,TGTGCCAGCAATGTAGGCGTTGGTTACGAGCAGTACTTC
TRBV10-3,TRBD2,TRBJ2-5,many,CATAPSGGGAETQYF,TGTGCCACCGCCCCTAGCGGGGGGGGTGCGGAGACCCAGTACTTC
TRBV5-1,.,TRBJ2-7,few,CASSLEQKSSEQYF,TGCGCCAGCAGCTTGGAACAGAAGAGTTCCGAGCAGTACTTC
TRBV15,.,TRBJ1-2,.,CATSRYDRNYGYTF,TGTGCCACCAGCAGATATGACAGAAACTATGGCTACACCTTC
TRBV6-2/TRBV6-3,TRBD2,TRBJ2-1,.,CASSYELKRGDEQFF,TGTGCCAGCAGTTACGAGTTAAAGCGGGGCGATGAGCAGTTCTTC
TRBV7-6,TRBD1,TRBJ2-7,few,CASSLGLGTGGYEQYF,TGTGCCAGCAGCTTAGGACTGGGGACAGGGGGTTACGAGCAGTACTTC
TRBV5-1,TRBD1,TRBJ1-3,few,CASRATGDGNTIYF,TGCGCCAGCAGGGCTACAGGGGACGGAAACACCATATATTTT
TRBV7-9,TRBD1,TRBJ1-2,few,CASSWDRENLGGHTF,TGTGCCAGCAGTTGGGACAGGGAGAACTTGGGAGGCCACACCTTC
TRBV6-4,TRBD2,TRBJ2-7,many,CASKTSGGRKDEQYF,TGTGCCAGCAAAACAAGCGGGGGAAGGAAGGACGAGCAGTACTTC
TRBV7-2,TRBD1,TRBJ1-2,.,CASSLGLRGGYTF,TGTGCCAGCAGCTTAGGTCTCAGGGGGGGCTACACCTTC
TRBV18,.,TRBJ1-2,many,CASSPRGLDGYTF,TGTGCCAGCTCACCACGGGGGTTAGATGGCTACACCTTC